Included here is one T cell receptor beta chain sequence, with context. Antigen unknown. The patients all showed relapse after autologous stem cell transplantation, while their brentuximab vedotin exposure varied. Complete response, partial response or progressive disease constituted the best responses recorded. Profiled with immunoSEQ multiplex PCR; TCRdb holds only in-frame clones, not every one. The profile shows approximately 99,000 clones, around 89% of them singletons. This CDR3 is 15 amino acids long. CDR1 MNHEY and CDR2 SMNVEV come from the germline V gene (reference sequence). V lost 8 bases, J lost 0 bases, and 13 bases lay in between. The source of the sample is a study of PD-1 blockade in classical Hodgkin lymphoma. Study-wide results and limits: In newly diagnosed patients, baseline TCR diversity was reportedly below that of healthy donors. Patients excluded were those beginning nivolumab under 1 year after ASCT. Patients who responded completely had about the same baseline diversity as newly diagnosed patients.

This chain links TRBV27 with TRBJ2-2, with D perhaps matching TRBD2 (5 bases). The receptor was isolated from a human donor with classical Hodgkin lymphoma. Sequenced material: peripheral blood mononuclear cells (PBMCs), taken before the second cycle of nivolumab. In DNA form, the CDR3 reads TGTGCCAGCCCCCTCGGGGTAGCGAACACCGGGGAGCTGTTTTTT. The encoded protein is CASPLGVANTGELFF.